Below, 18 T cell receptor beta chains from the same sample are listed, as sequenced in a study of shared clonotypes between healthy human individuals. Clones were sequenced by immunoSEQ multiplex PCR, and TCRdb holds only the in-frame ones, with some missing. The sample lists some 490,000 clones, around 80% occurring once. Sequencing was performed on PBMCs. The receptors shown here come from a woman between 35 and 50 years old in good health. Some clones in this sample may be carry-over from other donors' samples.

This chain links TRBV7-9 with TRBJ2-1; 15 bases are shared with TRBD2. The trim removed 5 bases at V and 14 bases at J, leaving 7 bases unmatched. Germline-derived CDR1 and CDR2 are SEHNR and FQNEAQ (reference sequence). The length of the CDR3 is 14 residues. CDR3: CASSPGTSGRPEFF. The CDR3, as DNA: TGTGCCAGCAGCCCCGGGACTAGCGGGAGGCCGGAGTTCTTC.

This chain uses TRBV2 with TRBJ2-5; 8 positions match TRBD1. V was pared by 7 bases and J by 3 bases, with 4 bases of the junction left unmatched. This CDR3 comprises 13 residues. Germline V lookup: CDR1 SNHLY, CDR2 FYNNEI. The CDR3 reads CASNNRGEETQYF. CDR3 nucleotides: TGTGCCAGCAACAACAGGGGGGAAGAGACCCAGTACTTC.

The genes are TRBV6-5 and TRBJ2-7; 12 bases fit TRBD1. J gave up 5 bases and V 7 bases, and 9 bases lay outside the gene matches. This CDR3 spans 15 amino acids. Germline assignment: CDR1 MNHEY and CDR2 SVGAGI. The CDR3 loop is CASTTRDRGRNEQYF. The CDR3 DNA reads TGTGCCAGCACCACCCGGGACAGGGGGCGAAACGAGCAGTACTTC.

In its sample, this clone was seen once. The germline gene is not matched at one end of the junction; a read error may be the cause. The sample contains more than one DNA sequence encoding this CDR3. The chain combines TRBV4-2 with TRBJ1-4, with D possibly being TRBD1 (6 bases). CDR1 and CDR2 (germline): LGHNA, YNFKEQ. CDR3 size: 17 residues. The CDR3 bases are TGTGCCAGCAGCCAAGAGGGAACAGGGTGGAGTAATGAAAAGCTGTTTTTT. The encoded protein is CASSQEGTGWSNEKLFF.

V gene TRBV6-1 combines with J gene TRBJ1-3, with D perhaps matching TRBD1 (5 bases). The CDR3 sequence is 13 residues long. Looked up from germline, CDR1 is MNHNS and CDR2 is SASEGT. Trimming took off 6 bases at V and 2 bases at J, with 8 bases between the two ends. The CDR3 sequence is CASSWTTGNTIYF. DNA for the CDR3: TGTGCCAGCAGCTGGACAACTGGAAACACCATATATTTT.

This chain links TRBV12-2 with TRBJ2-2; no check of the table's D call, TRBD1, against the DNA was made. TRBV12-2 is described as a pseudogene. The CDR3 length is 16 residues. The CDR3 DNA reads TGTGCAAGTCCCACGCCGGACAGAACGAACACCGGGGAGCTGTTTTTT. Translation: CASPTPDRTNTGELFF.

The V call is TRBV29-1, the J call TRBJ2-4; D may be TRBD2 (6 bases). Germline CDR1 and CDR2: SQVTM and ANQGSEA. The CDR3 spans 15 residues. Trimming left V 0 bases short and J 6 bases short, with 15 bases between. The CDR3 nucleotides are TGCAGCGTTGAAGATCTCACGGGGGACTTAAACATTCAGTACTTC. Amino acid sequence: CSVEDLTGDLNIQYF.

This rearrangement joins TRBV4-2 to TRBJ2-7; the match to TRBD2 covers 8 bases. From germline, CDR1 is LGHNA and CDR2 YNFKEQ. The CDR3 is made up of 14 amino acids. Trimming at V came to 4 bases and at J to 2 bases, leaving 4 bases not matched to a gene. The CDR3 DNA reads as TGTGCCAGCAGCCCTCCGGGACTAGCCTACGAGCAGTACTTC. Protein sequence: CASSPPGLAYEQYF.

The V call is TRBV6-6, the J call TRBJ2-3, with D perhaps matching TRBD1 or TRBD2 (6 bases each). The CDR3 sequence is 14 residues long. The V end lost 0 bases, the J end lost 6 bases, and 10 bases lay between the germline ends. The germline V gene encodes CDR1 MNHNY and CDR2 SVGAGI (reference sequence). CDR3 region: CASSYSRGADTQYF. The CDR3, as DNA: TGTGCCAGCAGTTACTCGAGGGGGGCGGATACGCAGTATTTT.

The chain combines TRBV11-3 with TRBJ2-3; TRBD1 matches 9 bases. Germline V gives CDR1 SGHNT, CDR2 YENEEA. The CDR3 runs 14 residues. V lost 5 bases and J lost 4; bases outside the gene matches: 4. The DNA for the CDR3 is TGTGCCAGCAGCCCCGGACAGGGGTCAGATACGCAGTATTTT. Translated, it gives CASSPGQGSDTQYF. The entire variable domain, with the rest obtained from reference TRBV11-3 and TRBJ2-3, is as follows: EAGVVQSPRYKIIEKKQPVAFWCNPISGHNTLYWYLQNLGQGPELLIRYENEEAVDDSQLPKDRFSAERLKGVDSTLKIQPAELGDSAVYLCASSPGQGSDTQYFGPGTRLTVL.

CDR3 loop: CASSLAVGAGTQYF. The CDR3 DNA is TGTGCCAGCAGCTTAGCGGTGGGGGCTGGGACCCAGTACTTC. The chain links TRBV7-2 to TRBJ2-5, with TRBD1 as a possible D gene (6 bases). Germline V gene lookup returns CDR1 SGHTA and CDR2 FQGNSA. Trimming took 0 bases from V and 7 from J, leaving 12 bases between them. This CDR3 spans 14 amino acids.

The V and J genes are TRBV30 and TRBJ2-7; 11 nucleotides line up with TRBD2. The V gene end was trimmed by 0 bases and the J gene end by 2 bases; junction bases not matched to a gene: 12. Germline V gives CDR1 GTSNPN, CDR2 SVGIG (reference sequence). This CDR3 has 18 amino acids. The CDR3 nucleotides read TGTGCCTGGAGTGTTTTTAGAGTGGCGGGACTAGCGGCCTACGAGCAGTACTTC. This codes for CAWSVFRVAGLAAYEQYF.

The V gene is TRBV7-8, the J gene TRBJ2-5; tentatively, D is TRBD2 (7 bases). The J call may be faulty, since TRBJ2-7 better matches the DNA end. The CDR3 is made up of 15 amino acids. Germline V gene sequence: CDR1 SGHVS, CDR2 FQNEAQ. This chain's CDR3 is CASSQGEGEYAEQYF. The CDR3 DNA reads as TGTGCCAGCAGCCAAGGGGAGGGGGAATACGCCGAGCAGTACTTC.

V and J are TRBV19 and TRBJ2-7; D may be TRBD2 (6 bases). From germline, CDR1 is LNHDA and CDR2 SQIVND (reference sequence). The CDR3 is 16 amino acids. Trimming left V 3 bases short and J 3 bases short, with 18 bases between. CDR3 in amino acids: CASSIGGQVSGYEQYF. The CDR3 DNA reads TGTGCCAGTAGTATCGGCGGGCAGGTTAGCGGCTACGAGCAGTACTTC.

The chain combines TRBV10-2 with TRBJ2-7, with D possibly TRBD2 on 5 matching bases. Trimming cost V 7 bases and J 0 bases, with 10 bases left between them. This CDR3 is built from 13 residues. CDR1 is WSHSY and CDR2 is SAAADI in the germline V gene. The CDR3 nucleotides read TGCGCCAGCACGGCGGGCCTCTCCTACGAGCAGTACTTC. It translates to CASTAGLSYEQYF.

This rearrangement joins TRBV5-1 to TRBJ2-3; D is undetermined. Looked up from germline, CDR1 is SGHRS and CDR2 is YFSETQ. Trimming took off 0 bases at V and 0 bases at J, with 8 bases between the two ends. The CDR3 extends over 15 amino acids. The CDR3 loop reads CASSLARTSTDTQYF. The CDR3, as DNA: TGCGCCAGCAGCTTGGCCAGAACTAGCACAGATACGCAGTATTTT. Full variable domain (rest looked up from reference TRBV5-1 and TRBJ2-3): KAGVTQTPRYLIKTRGQQVTLSCSPISGHRSVSWYQQTPGQGLQFLFEYFSETQRNKGNFPGRFSGRQFSNSRSEMNVSTLELGDSALYLCASSLARTSTDTQYFGPGTRLTVL.

A remark on this clone: A much more abundant neighbour one base away suggests this may be a read error. The chain is built from TRBV6-1 and TRBJ2-7; no reliable D call. There are 10 residues in the CDR3. From germline, CDR1 is MNHNS and CDR2 SASEGT. Between the trimmed V and J ends, which lost 5 bases and 3 bases, there was a span of 2 bases. CDR3: CASSLYEQYF. The CDR3 DNA reads as TGTGCCAGCAGTCTCTACGAGCAGTACTTC.

V usage is TRBV7-9 and J usage is TRBJ2-1, with 7 bases identical to TRBD1. Germline assignment: CDR1 SEHNR and CDR2 FQNEAQ (reference sequence). The CDR3 has 15 amino acids. V was clipped by 6 bases and J by 0 bases; unmatched bases: 5. CDR3 sequence: CASRRTGTSYNEQFF. For the CDR3, the DNA is TGTGCCAGCAGGAGGACAGGAACCTCCTACAATGAGCAGTTCTTC.